Listed below are T cell receptor beta chains from one sample, sequenced in a study of Ad26.COV2.S vaccination and SARS-CoV-2 variants. Clones were read by immunoSEQ multiplex PCR, and TCRdb kept only the in-frame ones, dropping some. The sample consists of fewer than 300,000 clones, more than 70% of them appearing once. The sequenced sample was peripheral blood, obtained in a trial of Ad26.COV2.S vaccine versus placebo. These receptors all come from a person between 18 and 65 years old who received the Ad26.COV2.S COVID-19 vaccine or a placebo. Both conserved end residues are part of each CDR3. The D gene is left open where the match is weak. Some rows have no size entry. The others give once, few or many, or a class for an expanded clone.

v_call	d_call	clone_size	cdr3_length	j_call	cdr3_nt	cdr3_aa
TRBV6-4	.	.	11	TRBJ2-1	TGTGCCGACGACAGGGACTATGAGCAGTTCTTC	CADDRDYEQFF
TRBV4-1	TRBD1	.	16	TRBJ1-5	TGCGCCAGCAGCCAAGAGGGTACAGGGGCTCGACAGCCCCAGCATTTT	CASSQEGTGARQPQHF
TRBV6-6	.	.	15	TRBJ1-2	TGTGCCAGCAGTCAGTTCCGGGACGGCAACTATGGCTACACCTTC	CASSQFRDGNYGYTF
TRBV12-5	.	.	12	TRBJ2-3	TGTGCTAGTGCAGGGGCCCCAGATACGCAGTATTTT	CASAGAPDTQYF
TRBV5-6	.	.	14	TRBJ1-2	TGTGCCAGCAGCTTGGGGCCAGGAAACTATGGCTACACCTTC	CASSLGPGNYGYTF
TRBV7-2	.	.	13	TRBJ2-5	TGTGCCAGCAGCTCGGGAACCAGGGAGACCCAGTACTTC	CASSSGTRETQYF
TRBV19	TRBD1	.	15	TRBJ2-1	TGTGCCAGTAGGGATTCTGGACAGGCGCACAATGAGCAGTTCTTC	CASRDSGQAHNEQFF
TRBV29-1	.	.	16	TRBJ2-1	TGCAGCGTCCTCTTGCGGCAGGCAGAGACCTACAATGAGCAGTTCTTC	CSVLLRQAETYNEQFF
TRBV20-1	.	.	15	TRBJ1-5	TGCAGTGCTAGTACCCCTAACAGAGGCAATCAGCCCCAGCATTTT	CSASTPNRGNQPQHF
TRBV6-5	.	.	15	TRBJ1-3	TGTGCCAGCAGTTACGCAGGGAGGCCTGGAAACACCATATATTTT	CASSYAGRPGNTIYF
TRBV27	.	.	14	TRBJ1-6	TGTGCCAGCAGGGGGGGAGGGTCCAGGGCACCCCTCCACTTT	CASRGGGSRAPLHF
TRBV6-2/TRBV6-3	TRBD1	.	14	TRBJ1-2	TGTGCCAGCAGTAAGGGACAGCCCATCTATGGCTACACCTTC	CASSKGQPIYGYTF
TRBV5-5	.	.	15	TRBJ2-6	TGTGCCAGCGCCGGCAGCCTCTCTGGGGCCAACGTCCTGACTTTC	CASAGSLSGANVLTF
TRBV12-3/TRBV12-4	TRBD1	.	13	TRBJ1-2	TGTGCCAGCAGTCCAGGGACAGGGTATGGCTACACCTTC	CASSPGTGYGYTF
TRBV11-2	.	.	19	TRBJ2-2	TGTGCCAGCAGCTTAGAACCCACACCCTACAGGGTGATCACCGGGGAGCTGTTTTTT	CASSLEPTPYRVITGELFF
TRBV7-2	TRBD1	.	15	TRBJ2-5	TGTGCCAGCAGCCCATTGACAGGGCGCCAAGAGACCCAGTACTTC	CASSPLTGRQETQYF
TRBV12-3/TRBV12-4	.	.	11	TRBJ1-2	TGTGCCAGCAGTTCAGGTGGTGGCTACACCTTC	CASSSGGGYTF
TRBV10-1	TRBD1	.	15	TRBJ1-6	TGCGCCACTTCGACAGGGAGCTCCTATAATTCACCCCTCCACTTT	CATSTGSSYNSPLHF
TRBV28	TRBD1	.	14	TRBJ1-3	TGTGCCAGCAGTAGGACAGGGCTGGGAAACACCATATATTTT	CASSRTGLGNTIYF
TRBV27	.	.	14	TRBJ1-2	TGTGCCAGCAGTTTAGACGGGAGGCGCTATGGCTACACCTTC	CASSLDGRRYGYTF
TRBV12-3/TRBV12-4	.	once	12	TRBJ1-3	TGTGCCAGCGGAGGGACTGGAAACACCATATATTTT	CASGGTGNTIYF
TRBV4-1	.	.	17	TRBJ1-4	TGCGCCAGCAGCCAAGATTTTCGAGGTCGTCTTAATGAAAAACTGTTTTTT	CASSQDFRGRLNEKLFF
TRBV7-2	.	.	11	TRBJ2-3	TGTGCCAGCGGGAACCGGGACTCAAGGTATTTT	CASGNRDSRYF
TRBV27	TRBD1	.	14	TRBJ1-2	TGTGCCAGCAGCTTGACAGGGGGCGGGGATGGCTACACCTTC	CASSLTGGGDGYTF
TRBV5-4	.	.	14	TRBJ2-2	TGTGCCAGCAGCTTGGTGCAGAACACCGGGGAGCTGTTTTTT	CASSLVQNTGELFF
TRBV10-3	.	.	16	TRBJ1-1	TGTGCCATCAGTGACCTAAAGGTCACCTCGAACACTGAAGCTTTCTTT	CAISDLKVTSNTEAFF
TRBV12-5	TRBD1	.	16	TRBJ1-2	TGTGCTAGTGGTTTTTGGTCGGACGGTCCACAGGGGGCTGGGACCTTC	CASGFWSDGPQGAGTF
TRBV27	.	.	14	TRBJ1-2	TGTGCCAGCAGTCCCCTAGGGAGAAGCTATGGCTACACCTTC	CASSPLGRSYGYTF
TRBV9	.	.	13	TRBJ2-7	TGTGCCAGCGCTAGTAGTGGAGACTACGAGCAGTACTTC	CASASSGDYEQYF
TRBV11-1	.	.	15	TRBJ2-6	TGTGCCAGCAGCTTATATCGCTCTGGGGCCAACGTCCTGACTTTC	CASSLYRSGANVLTF
TRBV9	.	.	11	TRBJ2-1	TGCGCCAGCAGCGCCCGAAATGAGCAGTTCTTC	CASSARNEQFF
TRBV2	.	.	15	TRBJ1-5	TGTGCCAGCAGTGTTCAGGCTGTAGGCAATCAGCCCCAGCATTTT	CASSVQAVGNQPQHF
TRBV20-1	.	.	11	TRBJ2-3	TGCAGTGCGCGTATCGCAGATACGCAGTATTTT	CSARIADTQYF
TRBV2	.	.	11	TRBJ1-2	TGTGCCAGCAACGTCTTCTATGGCTACACCTTC	CASNVFYGYTF
TRBV5-1	TRBD2	.	16	TRBJ2-3	TGCGCCAGCAGCTTGCTATCCAGCGGGGGGTTGGATACGCAGTATTTT	CASSLLSSGGLDTQYF
TRBV27	TRBD1	.	14	TRBJ1-5	TGTGCCAGCAGAGGGACAGGGGATCATCAGCCCCAGCATTTT	CASRGTGDHQPQHF
TRBV6-6	.	once	13	TRBJ1-4	TGTGCCAGCAGGGGAGGAGTTAATGAAAAACTGTTTTTT	CASRGGVNEKLFF
TRBV11-2	.	.	18	TRBJ1-4	TGTGCCAGCAGCCGTTCTCGTTCCCAGGGGCGGACTAATGAAAAACTGTTTTTT	CASSRSRSQGRTNEKLFF
TRBV19	.	.	13	TRBJ1-1	TGTGCCAGTAGTAAGGTGATGAACACTGAAGCTTTCTTT	CASSKVMNTEAFF
TRBV12-3/TRBV12-4	.	.	13	TRBJ1-2	TGTGCCAGCAGTTTCCTGACCGGGGATGGCTACACCTTC	CASSFLTGDGYTF
TRBV15	.	.	16	TRBJ1-3	TGTGCCACCAGCAGAGATCGGACAGTCTCTGGAAACACCATATATTTT	CATSRDRTVSGNTIYF
TRBV5-1	.	.	17	TRBJ2-2	TGCGCCAGCAGCTTTAACGGGGGAGCGGCGTTCGCCGGGGAGCTGTTTTTT	CASSFNGGAAFAGELFF
TRBV15	.	.	14	TRBJ1-4	TGTGCCACCAGCTTTGGAGGCGTGGATGAAAAACTGTTTTTT	CATSFGGVDEKLFF